This T cell receptor beta chain is drawn from a study of cytomegalovirus exposure and HLA in healthy donors (dated by TCRdb to about 2017). Looking at the study overall: An earlier analysis of approximately 550 of the donors reported more than 250 Gb of sequence data and 117 million unique TCR beta sequences from 150 million to 200 million T cells. Roughly 300 gigabases of sequencing data and around 85 million unique TCR sequences made up an early release that covered fewer than 650 HLA-typed donors. The genetic ancestry cluster associated with self-reported Caucasian donors included roughly four fifths of the 398 genotyped donors. The aim of the study was to test whether cataloging public T cell receptors could identify signatures of past pathogen exposure. Using immunosequencing, the study profiled T cell repertoires from some 670 subjects and related those repertoires to cytomegalovirus serostatus. Along with the roughly 670-subject first cohort, a separate validation cohort of around 110 different subjects was used. To predict cytomegalovirus infection status, the study brought together high-throughput TCR immunosequencing, statistical association of individual TCRs with disease status, and machine learning. A later analysis re-analyzed previously published TCR beta repertoires from roughly 600 donors and added high-resolution HLA genotyping to study TCR occurrence patterns. The later analysis used no new phenotypic data to find candidate immune exposures, relying instead on TCR beta sequences and their occurrence across donors. To decide whether each TCR beta V gene segment behaved as functional or pseudogenic, an earlier analysis of some 600 of the donors relied on high-throughput TCR beta sequencing. Donor age, sex, ethnicity and CMV serostatus were compiled alongside the repertoire data. Genome-wide SNP genotypes for about three fifths of the roughly 670 donors were used in a later genetic analysis, which treated that subset as a discovery cohort. All discovery cohort repertoires had been generated using a single sequencing platform. Class I and class II HLA loci were covered by the typing at four-digit resolution. The number of typed donors differed by locus: about 620-630 for A, B, C, DRB1 and DQB1; 500 to 550 for DQA1; 606 for DPA1; and approximately 450 for DPB1. Roughly five DR-DQ haplotypes were handled as single units for association and clustering because linkage in the cohort was strong. Among some 400 genotyped donors of the cohort, an average of roughly 230,000 unique TCR beta nucleotide sequences was sequenced per donor, of which 15% to 20% were non-productive.

Library method: the immunoSEQ multiplex PCR assay. A mixture of 60 forward primers for TCR Vbeta segments and 13 reverse primers for TCR Jbeta segments was used in the multiplex PCR. Amplification of the CDR3 region of rearranged TCR beta genes was performed with a multiplex PCR assay on genomic DNA. On the Illumina HiSeq System, the amplified TCR beta libraries were sequenced as 87-base-pair reads. In the authors' own workflow: Across the 640 or so repertoires, a later analysis counted approximately 83 million unique TCR beta chains, 8.5 million to 12 million of which were shared by at least two donors. To remove PCR and sequencing errors, raw reads were error-corrected and collapsed into unique sequences using a nearest-neighbor algorithm that merged closely related sequences. CDR3 sequences were aligned to IMGT reference sequences to assign V, D and J gene segments. For a sequence to be retained, a match of at least six nucleotides was required to both a V gene segment and a J gene segment. A rearrangement counted as productive if the CDR3 had no stop codons and remained in frame with V and J, and every other rearrangement counted as non-productive. CDR3 was defined according to IMGT convention as the region running from the second conserved V-encoded cysteine to the conserved J-encoded phenylalanine. In an earlier analysis of 587 of the donors, sequences lacking an unambiguous match to a single V gene segment were excluded. An earlier analysis of 500 to 700 of the donors classified V segments as functional when productive rearrangements were above 56.7% and as segregating when the standard deviation between donors was above 5%. To diagnose cytomegalovirus status from the catalog of TCR beta chain sequences, a statistical classification framework was built. In a later analysis, TCR nucleotide sequences were compared against IMGT/GENE-DB human TR gene sequences so that V and J genes could be assigned. Using the TCRdist pipeline, a later analysis assigned CDR3 sequences along with most-parsimonious VDJ recombination scenarios. In a later analysis, each TCR beta chain was defined by its CDR3 amino acid sequence together with its V-gene family, and reads lacking a unique V-gene family were excluded. In a later analysis, approximately 590 highly shared, low-generation-probability nucleotide sequences were removed to address suspected cross-contamination and a sequencing artifact. In a later analysis, a clonal expansion index for each public chain was calculated from normalized within-repertoire ranks of inferred template counts. Generation probabilities in a later analysis came from a VDJ recombination model fitted to out-of-frame rearrangements, and those results were checked against IGoR. In a later analysis, hypergeometric tests were used to score TCR-TCR, TCR-HLA and TCR-CMV co-occurrence, with a repertoire-size bias correction applied to TCR pairs. False discovery rates were estimated in a later analysis by permuting HLA or CMV assignments 20 times. In a later analysis, co-occurring TCRs were grouped using DBSCAN, with TCRdist sequence similarity added in when clustering inside HLA-allele-positive subsets. Co-occurrence clustering excluded repertoires with fewer than 30,000 or more than 120,000 public chains, plus five with anomalous nucleotide sharing. In its TCRdb copy, this immuneACCESS table keeps in-frame sequences only and misses some clones. Where compared with another copy, unresolved V genes explain less than half of these, and the others have no known cause. The V and J calls and the clone size are those of that table, but D and trimming were determined from the DNA. In all, the sample holds about 170,000 clones, and under 85% of those were seen once. Of the sample, under 7% falls within the top ten clones.

CDR1 is given as LNHNV and CDR2 as YYDKDF, both from the germline V gene (reference sequence). The CDR3 goes from the cysteine to the phenylalanine over 16 residues. This entry keeps only the CDR3 DNA: 48 bases, framed from base 1. Relative to germline, V is missing 0 bases and J is missing 1 base, with 4 bases of the junction outside any gene match. About this clone itself: It lacks a known antigen. The input lacks base qualities; no much larger clone sits a single base away.

Study-wide findings and limitations: According to a later analysis, TCR association rates differed among HLA loci, with DRB1 alleles showing the most associated TCRs and HLA-C alleles showing the fewest. A cluster of highly shared sequence variants was judged likely to be a technical artifact of the sequencing pipeline. A further reported finding was that TCR beta sequences accurately predicted the HLA-A and HLA-B alleles for most subjects in the first cohort. According to a later genetic analysis, donors in an Asian-associated ancestry cluster had fewer N-insertions in productive TCRs than the approximately 650-donor mean. For the cohort, immune exposure information was limited to CMV serostatus. The study listed 164 TCR beta chains as associated with cytomegalovirus. Assigning TCR associations to individual alleles was difficult when HLA alleles, especially DR and DQ, strongly co-occurred. In vitro tests confirmed that a few of the cytomegalovirus-associated TCR beta chains recognize cytomegalovirus antigens. V-gene and J-gene trimming of TCR beta chains was associated with a missense DCLRE1C variant in a later genetic analysis, and the association was replicated in an independent cohort. Several of the top co-occurrence clusters appeared to be linked to parvovirus B19, influenza, CMV and Epstein-Barr virus, according to a later analysis. Because counts were too low, seventeen rarely observed V segments, including chromosome 9 orphons, were excluded from the earlier analysis of 587 of the donors. The classifier was reported to diagnose cytomegalovirus status with high specificity and sensitivity in both the original and validation cohorts. The cohort was sequenced for TCR beta chains only, and without alpha or paired-chain data the features that could be detected were limited. HLA typing was unavailable for some donors at each locus, so association tests used only the typed subset. A later analysis associated around 16,000 TCR beta sequences with specific HLA alleles at a false discovery rate of 0.05. Correlated functional status among segregating V segments might be attributable to linkage disequilibrium, but an unknown experimental factor could not be ruled out. The presence/absence analyses assumed that sequencing depth was roughly uniform across donors, and that assumption may not be true. In an earlier analysis of roughly 500 of the donors, most TCR beta V segments appeared in productive rearrangements about 90% or about 30% of the time, broadly matching IMGT annotations. The 87-base-pair reads could not distinguish some IMGT-functional V segments, including TRBV6-2 and TRBV6-3, so those segments were excluded. It was suggested by the authors that the approach could potentially be generalized to other disease states and immunological phenotypes. While some public TCRs were present in many individuals, most TCR sequences turned up only very rarely across donors. A later analysis found that most CMV-associated TCR beta chains appeared HLA-restricted, with HLA associations seemingly driven largely by CMV exposure. Compared with equally common non-associated chains, HLA-associated TCR beta chains in a later analysis were more clonally expanded and had lower generation probabilities.

The cohort consisted of hundreds of healthy bone marrow donors. Cohort members were all nominally healthy when sampled, although unrecorded immune exposures were likely present. The donor was CMV seropositive and was included in the group of almost 300 seropositive cohort members. Every donor gave a peripheral blood sample, and the peripheral blood mononuclear cells from that sample were used for TCR beta sequencing. The Qiagen DNeasy Blood Extraction Kit was used to extract genomic DNA from the blood cell samples. This clonotype was sampled from a woman between 18 and 29 years old in good health and CMV-seropositive. Source material: PBMCs. The chain employs TRBV15 and TRBJ2-5, with 8 junctional bases fitting TRBD2. The encoded CDR3 is CATSRDRSGSQETQYF. Here is the DNA: TGTGCCACCAGCAGAGATAGGAGCGGGAGCCAAGAGACCCAGTACTTC.